This passage covers 13 T cell receptor beta chains from one sample sequenced in a study of a mutant IDH1 vaccine in newly diagnosed glioma. This sample's time point: week 47, end of study. Vaccination used 300 ug of mutant IDH1 20-mer peptide per dose, with topical imiquimod. Generated by immunoSEQ multiplex PCR, the TCRdb table keeps only in-frame clones and is missing some. This table holds tens of thousands of clones, roughly 82% found once. Their recognized antigens are unknown. The sample consisted of PBMCs, taken from a glioma patient whose treatment included an IDH1 peptide vaccine. The receptors originated from a man younger than 35 with glioma. Some clones in this sample may be carry-over from other donors' samples.

CDR3 loop: CASTLGPNYGYTF. The CDR3 DNA reads as TGTGCCAGCACCCTAGGCCCTAACTATGGCTACACCTTC. The J gene is TRBJ1-2, the V gene TRBV7-2, with unresolved D. The CDR3 spans 13 residues. The V and J ends lost 7 bases and 0 bases respectively, with 9 bases between them. Germline CDR1 SGHTA, CDR2 FQGNSA. Together with reference TRBV7-2 and TRBJ1-2, the CDR3 gives the full variable domain: GAGVSQSPSNKVTEKGKDVELRCDPISGHTALYWYRQSLGQGLEFLIYFQGNSAPDKSGLPSDRFSAERTGGSVSTLTIQRTQQEDSAVYLCASTLGPNYGYTFGSGTRLTVV.

This rearrangement joins TRBV18 to TRBJ1-4, with D hard to call. Per germline, CDR1 KGHSH and CDR2 LQKENI. There are 14 residues in the CDR3. The V end lost 3 bases, the J end lost 6 bases, and 11 bases lay between the germline ends. CDR3 DNA: TGTGCCAGCTCACCGGGGAGAGGCCATGAAAAACTGTTTTTT. Encoded protein: CASSPGRGHEKLFF.

The table lists this clone with a count of one. CDR3 nucleotide sequence: TGTGCCAGCAGCTTAGCGCGATTGAGGACAGGGGGCCGGGGCACTGAAGCTTTCTTT. Translated, it gives CASSLARLRTGGRGTEAFF. The chain is built from TRBV7-9 and TRBJ1-1; 11 bases match TRBD1. The CDR3 runs 19 residues. V was pared by 0 bases and J by 4 bases, with 13 bases of the junction left unmatched. Germline values: CDR1 SEHNR, CDR2 FQNEAQ (reference sequence). Looking up the rest from reference TRBV7-9 and TRBJ1-1 gives the full variable domain: DTGVSQNPRHKITKRGQNVTFRCDPISEHNRLYWYRQTLGQGPEFLTYFQNEAQLEKSRLLSDRFSAERPKGSFSTLEIQRTEQGDSAMYLCASSLARLRTGGRGTEAFFGQGTRLTVV.

The chain employs TRBV7-8 and TRBJ1-1; 7 bases agree with TRBD1. The CDR3 is 17 residues long. The J segment lost 4 bases and the V segment lost 0 bases, leaving 11 bases of the junction unmatched. CDR1 SGHVS and CDR2 FQNEAQ come from the germline V gene. DNA for the CDR3: TGTGCCAGCAGCTTAGCAGGGGGCGGGAATCGGGGCACTGAAGCTTTCTTT. Translation: CASSLAGGGNRGTEAFF. Combining the CDR3 with reference TRBV7-8 and TRBJ1-1 gives the whole variable domain GAGVSQSPRYKVAKRGQDVALRCDPISGHVSLFWYQQALGQGPEFLTYFQNEAQLDKSGLPSDRFFAERPEGSVSTLKIQRTQQEDSAVYLCASSLAGGGNRGTEAFFGQGTRLTVV.

The chain employs TRBV5-4 and TRBJ1-2; D not resolved. The V gene's germline CDR1 is SGHNT and CDR2 YYREEE (reference sequence). V was pared by 1 base and J by 3 bases, with 16 bases between. CDR3 length: 16 residues. CDR3 protein: CASSLFDRAVDYGYTF. CDR3 nucleotide sequence: TGTGCCAGCAGCTTGTTTGATAGGGCAGTAGACTATGGCTACACCTTC.

This clone has just one count. The rearrangement links TRBV5-4 to TRBJ2-5, with 14 bases aligning to TRBD2. The CDR3 contains 16 residues. Germline V CDR1 and CDR2: SGHNT, YYREEE (reference sequence). The ends lost 4 bases at V and 3 bases at J; junction bases unmatched: 5. The CDR3 DNA reads as TGTGCCAGCAGCCCGGGACTAGCGGGAGCGGAAGAGACCCAGTACTTC. It encodes CASSPGLAGAEETQYF. Full variable domain (remainder filled in from reference TRBV5-4 and TRBJ2-5): ETGVTQSPTHLIKTRGQQVTLRCSSQSGHNTVSWYQQALGQGPQFIFQYYREEENGRGNFPPRFSGLQFPNYSSELNVNALELDDSALYLCASSPGLAGAEETQYFGPGTRLLVL.

The chain has TRBV5-1 and TRBJ2-3, with 8 bases matching TRBD2. The CDR3 contains 16 residues. V dropped 0 bases and J dropped 2; count of bases not matched to a gene: 5. Germline CDR1 reads SGHRS; CDR2 reads YFSETQ. The DNA for the CDR3 is TGCGCCAGCAGCTTGGTTGCGGGGGGAACCACAGATACGCAGTATTTT. The encoded protein is CASSLVAGGTTDTQYF. Complete variable domain (other parts from reference TRBV5-1 and TRBJ2-3): KAGVTQTPRYLIKTRGQQVTLSCSPISGHRSVSWYQQTPGQGLQFLFEYFSETQRNKGNFPGRFSGRQFSNSRSEMNVSTLELGDSALYLCASSLVAGGTTDTQYFGPGTRLTVL.

CDR3 in DNA: TGTGCCAGCAGCCCAATAGGACTAGCGGGAGTACGGGCGCAGTATTTT. The encoded protein is CASSPIGLAGVRAQYF. The chain carries TRBV7-8 and TRBJ2-3, with 13 bases identical to TRBD2. Germline-derived CDR1 and CDR2 are SGHVS and FQNEAQ. The CDR3 totals 16 residues. The junction had 12 bases not matched to a gene; V was cut back by 5 bases and J by 10 bases. Supplemented by reference TRBV7-8 and TRBJ2-3, the full variable domain reads GAGVSQSPRYKVAKRGQDVALRCDPISGHVSLFWYQQALGQGPEFLTYFQNEAQLDKSGLPSDRFFAERPEGSVSTLKIQRTQQEDSAVYLCASSPIGLAGVRAQYFGPGTRLTVL.

This chain connects TRBV30 to TRBJ2-7; D remains ambiguous. CDR1 and CDR2 (germline): GTSNPN, SVGIG (reference sequence). V was cut by 0 bases and J by 9 bases, with 12 bases left in between. This CDR3 has 12 amino acids. The CDR3 region is CAWSVFGLGQYF. Here the CDR3 DNA reads TGTGCCTGGAGTGTATTTGGGTTGGGGCAGTACTTC.

The chain combines TRBV4-2 with TRBJ2-3, with 8 bases identical to TRBD1. The CDR3 runs 17 residues. The trim removed 0 bases at V and 7 bases at J, leaving 12 bases unmatched. Looked up from germline, CDR1 is LGHNA and CDR2 is YNFKEQ. The CDR3 region has the DNA TGTGCCAGCAGCCAAGAAGACAACAGGGGGTTTTCAAATACGCAGTATTTT. Residues: CASSQEDNRGFSNTQYF.

The chain joins TRBV5-4 to TRBJ2-7, with TRBD2 as a possible D gene (7 bases). Germline V CDR1 and CDR2: SGHNT, YYREEE (reference sequence). The CDR3 sequence is 15 residues long. V dropped 0 bases and J dropped 2 bases, with 12 bases sitting between them. This CDR3 is CASSLGGGPPYEQYF. The CDR3, as DNA: TGTGCCAGCAGCTTGGGGGGGGGCCCCCCCTACGAGCAGTACTTC.

This clone was picked up a small number of times. V and J are TRBV29-1 and TRBJ2-5, with D maybe TRBD1 (6 bases). Germline assignment: CDR1 SQVTM and CDR2 ANQGSEA. The CDR3 consists of 12 residues. V was pared by 7 bases and J by 5 bases, with 14 bases between. In DNA form, the CDR3 reads TGCAGCGGGGGATCAGGGGCGGAGACCCAGTACTTC. Amino acid sequence: CSGGSGAETQYF.

The V and J genes are TRBV2 and TRBJ1-3; a weak D match, TRBD1 (5 bases). This CDR3 contains 15 residues. Trimming stripped 1 base from V and 4 bases from J, with 11 bases between. Germline V lookup: CDR1 SNHLY, CDR2 FYNNEI. The CDR3 loop reads CASSEGGGFGNTIYF. The CDR3 nucleotides read TGTGCCAGCAGTGAAGGGGGCGGCTTCGGAAACACCATATATTTT.